This record concerns one T cell receptor (beta chain) sequence. It lacks a known antigen. Per-base quality was not reported, and no clone a single base away is much larger than it. For CDR1 and CDR2, the germline V gene (reference sequence) lists SGHKS and YYEKEE. The CDR3, cysteine through phenylalanine, is 13 amino acids long. The only DNA kept is the CDR3, 39 bases in frame from the first base. V gives up 4 bases and J gives up 0 bases, and the segment between their germline ends measures 7 bases. Libraries were constructed by the immunoSEQ multiplex PCR assay. For the multiplex PCR, a mixture combining 60 forward primers for TCR Vbeta segments and 13 reverse primers for TCR Jbeta segments was used. The CDR3 region of rearranged TCR beta genes was amplified from genomic DNA with a multiplex PCR assay. The amplified TCR beta libraries were sequenced on the Illumina HiSeq System as 87-base-pair reads. Turning to the authors' computational methods: Across the 670 or so repertoires, a later analysis counted tens of millions of unique TCR beta chains, 9 million to 14 million of which were shared by at least two donors. A nearest-neighbor algorithm error-corrected the raw reads and collapsed the reads into unique sequences, merging closely related sequences to remove PCR and sequencing errors. To assign V, D and J gene segments, CDR3 sequences were aligned to IMGT reference sequences. Each retained sequence needed at least a six-nucleotide match to both a V gene segment and a J gene segment. A rearrangement was called productive if the CDR3 had no stop codons and remained in frame with V and J, and every other rearrangement was called non-productive. CDR3 was defined according to IMGT convention as the region running from the second conserved V-encoded cysteine to the conserved J-encoded phenylalanine. The earlier analysis of 550 to 650 of the donors excluded any sequence lacking an unambiguous match to a single V gene segment. In an earlier analysis of some 590 of the donors, a V segment was called functional when productive rearrangements were above 56.7%, and segregating when the standard deviation between donors exceeded 5%. To diagnose cytomegalovirus status from the catalog of TCR beta chain sequences, a statistical classification framework was built. V and J gene assignment, in a later analysis, came from comparing TCR nucleotide sequences with IMGT/GENE-DB human TR gene sequences. A later analysis assigned CDR3 sequences and most-parsimonious VDJ recombination scenarios with the TCRdist pipeline. In a later analysis, each TCR beta chain was defined by its CDR3 amino acid sequence together with its V-gene family, and reads lacking a unique V-gene family were excluded. As a way to deal with suspected cross-contamination and a sequencing artifact, a later analysis dropped approximately 570 nucleotide sequences that were highly shared and had low generation probability. A later analysis calculated a clonal expansion index for each public chain from normalized within-repertoire ranks of inferred template counts. In a later analysis, generation probabilities were computed with a VDJ recombination model fitted to out-of-frame rearrangements, and the resulting probabilities were checked against IGoR. Hypergeometric tests were used in a later analysis to score TCR-TCR, TCR-HLA and TCR-CMV co-occurrence, with a repertoire-size bias correction applied to the TCR pairs. A later analysis estimated false discovery rates by permuting HLA or CMV assignments 20 times. In a later analysis, co-occurring TCRs were grouped using DBSCAN, with TCRdist sequence similarity added in when clustering inside HLA-allele-positive subsets. Co-occurrence clustering excluded repertoires with fewer than 30,000 or more than 120,000 public chains, plus five with anomalous nucleotide sharing. TCRdb limited this immuneACCESS table to in-frame rearrangements with V and J called. A share of clones is missing; checked studies link under half to unresolved V genes, and the rest is unexplained. The V and J calls and clone size are taken from that table; D and trimming were inferred from the DNA. A total of approximately 180,000 clones appear in this sample, around 75% of them only once. The top ten constitute 1.6% of the sample.

The cohort comprised some 700 healthy bone marrow donors. All cohort members were sampled while nominally healthy, although unrecorded immune exposures were likely present. The donor was CMV seronegative and belonged to the group of 350 or so seronegative cohort members. Every donor gave a peripheral blood sample, and the peripheral blood mononuclear cells from that sample were used for TCR beta sequencing. The Qiagen DNeasy Blood Extraction Kit was used to extract genomic DNA from the blood cell samples. The data belong to a study of cytomegalovirus exposure and HLA in healthy donors (dated by TCRdb to 2015 to 2018). Regarding the research as a whole: According to an earlier analysis of 587 of the donors, about 180 million T cells yielded 90 million to 130 million unique TCR beta sequences and approximately 280 Gb of sequence data. About 280 gigabases of sequencing data and around 88 million unique TCR sequences made up an early release that covered several hundred HLA-typed donors. The genetic ancestry cluster associated with self-reported Caucasian donors included approximately 85% of the roughly 410 genotyped donors. The study aimed to test whether signatures of past pathogen exposure could be identified by cataloging public T cell receptors. The study profiled the T cell repertoires of under 850 subjects by immunosequencing and related them to cytomegalovirus serostatus. Along with the approximately 700-subject first cohort, a separate validation cohort of roughly 110 different subjects was used. High-throughput TCR immunosequencing, statistical association of individual TCRs with disease status, and machine learning were combined to predict cytomegalovirus infection status. In a later analysis, previously published TCR beta repertoires from several hundred donors were re-analyzed and high-resolution HLA genotyping was added so that TCR occurrence patterns could be studied. In the later analysis, no new phenotypic data were used to find candidate immune exposures; instead, reliance was placed on TCR beta sequences and their occurrence across donors. In an earlier analysis of about 590 of the donors, high-throughput TCR beta sequencing was used to judge whether each TCR beta V gene segment behaved as functional or pseudogenic. Donor age, sex, ethnicity and CMV serostatus were collected together with the repertoire data. In a later genetic analysis, genome-wide SNP genotypes for about three fifths of the roughly 670 donors were used, and that subset was treated as a discovery cohort. Every discovery cohort repertoire had been produced on one sequencing platform. HLA typing covered class I and class II loci at four-digit resolution. Typing coverage differed by locus: A, B, C, DRB1 and DQB1 were typed in about 620-640 donors, DQA1 in 522, DPA1 in 600 to 610, and DPB1 in 472. Four to six DR-DQ haplotypes were handled as single units for association and clustering, since linkage in the cohort was strong. Across roughly 420 genotyped donors of the cohort, an average of about 240,000 unique TCR beta nucleotide sequences per donor were sequenced, and around 19% of those sequences were non-productive.

What the authors observed across the whole study: A total of about 150 TCR beta chains were listed by the study as associated with cytomegalovirus. A later analysis found that most CMV-associated TCR beta chains appeared HLA-restricted, with HLA associations seemingly driven largely by CMV exposure. A later analysis reported that several top co-occurrence clusters appeared linked to parvovirus B19, influenza, CMV and Epstein-Barr virus. In a later genetic analysis, fewer N-insertions in productive TCRs were reported among donors in an Asian-associated ancestry cluster than the roughly 700-donor mean. At a false discovery rate of 0.05, a later analysis linked fewer than 20,000 TCR beta sequences to specific HLA alleles. Because counts were too low, some 17 rarely observed V segments, including chromosome 9 orphons, were excluded from the earlier analysis of roughly 580 of the donors. While some public TCRs were present in many individuals, most TCR sequences turned up only very rarely across donors. The cohort was sequenced for TCR beta chains only, and without alpha or paired-chain data the features that could be detected were limited. Cytomegalovirus status was reported to be diagnosed by the classifier with high specificity and sensitivity in both the original and validation cohorts. The only immune exposure information available for the cohort was CMV serostatus. When HLA alleles, especially DR and DQ, strongly co-occurred, attributing TCR associations to individual alleles was difficult. A cluster of highly shared sequence variants was judged likely to be a technical artifact of the sequencing pipeline. A further reported finding was that TCR beta sequences accurately predicted the HLA-A and HLA-B alleles for most subjects in the first cohort. Correlated functional status among segregating V segments might be attributable to linkage disequilibrium, but an unknown experimental factor could not be ruled out. A later analysis found that HLA-associated TCR beta chains were more clonally expanded and had lower generation probabilities than equally common non-associated chains. In an earlier analysis of a few hundred of the donors, most TCR beta V segments were observed in productive rearrangements about 87% or about 30% of the time, broadly matching IMGT annotations. The 87-base-pair reads could not distinguish some IMGT-functional V segments, including TRBV6-2 and TRBV6-3, so those segments were excluded. A few of the identified cytomegalovirus-associated TCR beta chains were confirmed in vitro to be specific for cytomegalovirus antigens. According to the authors, the approach could potentially be generalized to other disease states and immunological phenotypes. The presence/absence analyses assumed that sequencing depth was roughly uniform across donors, and that assumption may not be true. In a later analysis, the rate of TCR association differed among HLA loci, with DRB1 alleles having the most associated TCRs and HLA-C alleles having the fewest. HLA typing was unavailable for some donors at each locus, so association tests used only the typed subset. V-gene and J-gene trimming of TCR beta chains was associated with a missense DCLRE1C variant in a later genetic analysis, and the association was replicated in an independent cohort.

The sequence was collected from a woman aged 50 to 60 in good health and CMV-seronegative. The sample taken for sequencing was PBMCs. The V and J genes are TRBV5-5 and TRBJ1-1; the D segment cannot be called with confidence. The CDR3 corresponds to CASSTVMNTEAFF. At the DNA level, the sequence is TGTGCCAGCAGCACGGTGATGAACACTGAAGCTTTCTTT. The full variable domain, with segments outside the CDR3 supplied by the reference TRBV5-5 and TRBJ1-1 proteins, appears as DAGVTQSPTHLIKTRGQQVTLRCSPISGHKSVSWYQQVLGQGPQFIFQYYEKEERGRGNFPDRFSARQFPNYSSELNVNALLLGDSALYLCASSTVMNTEAFFGQGTRLTVV.